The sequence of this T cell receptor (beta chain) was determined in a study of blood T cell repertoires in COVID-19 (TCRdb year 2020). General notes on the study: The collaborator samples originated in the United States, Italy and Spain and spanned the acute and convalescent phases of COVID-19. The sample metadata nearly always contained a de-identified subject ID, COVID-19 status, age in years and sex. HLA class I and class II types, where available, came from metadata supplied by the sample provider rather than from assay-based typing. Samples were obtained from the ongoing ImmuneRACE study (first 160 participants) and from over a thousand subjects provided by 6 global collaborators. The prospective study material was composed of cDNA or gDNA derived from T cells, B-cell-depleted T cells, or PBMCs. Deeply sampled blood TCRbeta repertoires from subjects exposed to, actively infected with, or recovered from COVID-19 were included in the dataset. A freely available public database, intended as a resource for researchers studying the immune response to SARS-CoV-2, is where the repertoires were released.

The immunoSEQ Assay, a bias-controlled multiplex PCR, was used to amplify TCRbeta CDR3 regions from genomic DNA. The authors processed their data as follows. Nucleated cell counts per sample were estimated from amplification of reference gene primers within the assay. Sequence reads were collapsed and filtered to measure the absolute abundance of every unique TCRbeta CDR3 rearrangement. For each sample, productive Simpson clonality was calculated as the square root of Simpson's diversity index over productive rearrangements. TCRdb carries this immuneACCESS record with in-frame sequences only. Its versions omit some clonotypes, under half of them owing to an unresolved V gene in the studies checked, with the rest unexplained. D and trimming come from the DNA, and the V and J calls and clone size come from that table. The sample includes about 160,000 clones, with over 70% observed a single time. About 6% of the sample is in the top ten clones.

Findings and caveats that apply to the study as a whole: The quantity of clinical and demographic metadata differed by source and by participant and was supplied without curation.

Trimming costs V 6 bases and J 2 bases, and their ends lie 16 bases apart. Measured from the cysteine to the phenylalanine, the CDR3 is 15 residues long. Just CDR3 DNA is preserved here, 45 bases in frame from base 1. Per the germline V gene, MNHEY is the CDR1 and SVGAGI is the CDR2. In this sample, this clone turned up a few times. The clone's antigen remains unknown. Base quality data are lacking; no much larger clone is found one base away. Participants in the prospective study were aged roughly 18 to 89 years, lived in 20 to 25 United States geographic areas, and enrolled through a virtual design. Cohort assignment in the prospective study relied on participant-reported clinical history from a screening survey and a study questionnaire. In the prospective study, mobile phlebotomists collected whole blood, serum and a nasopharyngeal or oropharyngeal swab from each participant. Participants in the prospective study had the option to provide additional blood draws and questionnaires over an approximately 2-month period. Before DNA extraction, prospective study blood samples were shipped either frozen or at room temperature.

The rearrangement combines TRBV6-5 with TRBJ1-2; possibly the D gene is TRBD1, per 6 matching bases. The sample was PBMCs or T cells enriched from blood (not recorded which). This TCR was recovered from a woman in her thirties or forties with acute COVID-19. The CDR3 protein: CASRDPNRANYGYTF. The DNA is TGTGCCAGCAGGGACCCGAACAGGGCAAACTATGGCTACACCTTC.